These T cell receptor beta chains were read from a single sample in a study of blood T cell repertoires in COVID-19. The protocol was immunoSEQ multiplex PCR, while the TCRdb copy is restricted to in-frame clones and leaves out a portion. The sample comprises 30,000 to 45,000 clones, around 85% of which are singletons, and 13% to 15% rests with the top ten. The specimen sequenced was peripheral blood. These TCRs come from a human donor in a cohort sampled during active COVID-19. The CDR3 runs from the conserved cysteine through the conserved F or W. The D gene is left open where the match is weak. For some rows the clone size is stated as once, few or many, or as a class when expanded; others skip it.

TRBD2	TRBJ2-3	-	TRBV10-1	CASSETPGLAETLSDTQYF	TGCGCCAGCAGTGAGACGCCGGGGCTAGCGGAAACCTTGTCTGATACGCAGTATTTT
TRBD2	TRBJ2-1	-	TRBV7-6	CASSLTGLAGYNEQFF	TGTGCCAGCAGCCTTACGGGACTAGCGGGTTACAATGAGCAGTTCTTC
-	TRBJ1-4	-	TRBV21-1	CASRPARQLLVATNEKLFF	TGTGCCAGCAGACCTGCTCGACAGTTATTAGTTGCAACTAATGAAAAACTGTTTTTT
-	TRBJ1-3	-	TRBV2	CASSRQSSGNTIYF	TGTGCCAGCAGTCGACAGAGCTCTGGAAACACCATATATTTT
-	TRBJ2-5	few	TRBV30	CAWTQQETQYF	TGTGCCTGGACCCAACAAGAGACCCAGTACTTC
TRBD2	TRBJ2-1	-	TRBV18	CASSLLDGGENEQFF	TGTGCCAGCTCGCTTCTAGACGGGGGGGAAAATGAGCAGTTCTTC
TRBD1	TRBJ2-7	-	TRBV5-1	CASSRRQGPGEQYF	TGCGCCAGCAGCCGAAGACAGGGACCCGGCGAGCAGTACTTC
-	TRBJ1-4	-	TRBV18	CASSPLSDGNEKLFF	TGTGCCAGCTCACCACTTAGCGATGGCAATGAAAAACTGTTTTTT
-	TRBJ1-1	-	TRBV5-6	CASSIWANTEAFF	TGTGCCAGCAGCATATGGGCGAACACTGAAGCTTTCTTT
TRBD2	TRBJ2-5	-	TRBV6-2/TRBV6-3	CASSYQRGAPRETQYF	TGTGCCAGCAGTTACCAGCGGGGGGCCCCCCGAGAGACCCAGTACTTC
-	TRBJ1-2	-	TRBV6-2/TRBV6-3	CASSYSGRSYGYTF	TGTGCCAGCAGTTACAGTGGGAGATCCTATGGCTACACCTTC
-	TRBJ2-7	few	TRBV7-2	CASSLAVEGSSYF	TGTGCCAGCAGCTTAGCGGTAGAGGGATCCTCGTACTTC
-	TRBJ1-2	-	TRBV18	CASSQGSANYGYTF	TGTGCCAGCTCACAGGGTAGCGCTAACTATGGCTACACCTTC
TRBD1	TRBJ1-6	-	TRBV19	CASSIVGTGGDSPLHF	TGTGCCAGTAGTATAGTAGGGACAGGGGGCGATTCACCCCTCCACTTT
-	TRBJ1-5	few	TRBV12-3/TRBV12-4	CASSPHRDQPQHF	TGTGCCAGCAGTCCTCACAGGGATCAGCCCCAGCATTTT
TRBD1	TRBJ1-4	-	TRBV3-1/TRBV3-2	CASSQGYYRGTTNEKLFF	TGTGCCAGCAGCCAGGGGTACTACAGGGGAACAACTAATGAAAAACTGTTTTTT
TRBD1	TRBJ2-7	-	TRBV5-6	CASGTGQLYEQYF	TGTGCCAGCGGGACAGGTCAACTCTACGAGCAGTACTTC
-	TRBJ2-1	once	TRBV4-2	CASSQVGGGASSYNEQFF	TGTGCCAGCAGCCAAGTGGGAGGGGGGGCTTCATCCTACAATGAGCAGTTCTTC
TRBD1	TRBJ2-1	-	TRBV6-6	CASSYSSGQGYNEQFF	TGTGCCAGCAGTTACTCTTCGGGACAGGGTTACAATGAGCAGTTCTTC
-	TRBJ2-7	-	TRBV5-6	CASSPDGVSGEQYF	TGTGCCAGCAGCCCTGACGGAGTTTCGGGAGAGCAGTACTTC
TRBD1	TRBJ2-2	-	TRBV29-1	CSVFTTGGTGELFF	TGCAGCGTCTTCACTACAGGGGGCACCGGGGAGCTGTTTTTT
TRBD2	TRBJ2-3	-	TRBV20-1	CSASRGGGTDTQYF	TGCAGTGCTAGTCGGGGGGGCGGCACAGATACGCAGTATTTT
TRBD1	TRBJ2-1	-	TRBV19	CASSIQQGARGIEQFF	TGTGCCAGTAGTATACAGCAGGGGGCGCGGGGTATTGAGCAGTTCTTC
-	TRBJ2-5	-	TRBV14	CASSQGLQRLQETQYF	TGTGCCAGCAGCCAAGGACTACAGCGCCTACAAGAGACCCAGTACTTC
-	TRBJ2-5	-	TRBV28	CASSFGRVETQYF	TGTGCCAGCAGTTTTGGCAGGGTGGAGACCCAGTACTTC
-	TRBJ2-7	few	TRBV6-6	CASRGTQGSEQYF	TGTGCCAGCAGAGGGACACAGGGTTCCGAGCAGTACTTC